This T cell receptor (beta chain) comes out of a study of beta chain features in type 1 diabetes. Study overall: In all, about 100,000,000 sorted cells from all samples were analyzed.

Study findings and constraints: It was not settled here whether HLA type affects TCRB rearrangement. Moderate but significant shortening of TCRB CDR3s was recorded in all four CD4+ subsets from Type 1 diabetes patients.

This clone appeared a few times. The target antigen is unknown. What was sequenced were expressed TCRB transcripts, since all of the isolated RNA had been reverse transcribed. The study sequenced naive, central memory and regulatory T cell samples to an average of about 3.8 million reads. Generated by immunoSEQ multiplex PCR, the TCRdb table keeps only in-frame clones and is missing some. The table has under 900,000 clones, roughly a sixth seen once. Trimming shortened V by 6 bases and J by 7 bases, and 19 bases separated the two germline ends. Germline V gene data show CDR1 as SEHNR and CDR2 as FQNEAQ (reference sequence). This CDR3 region has 14 residues.

The sequencing sample was made of naive CD4+ T cells from blood. This clonotype originated in a woman aged 18-35 years in good health. This chain connects TRBV7-9 to TRBJ2-7, with TRBD2 as a possible D gene (7 bases). The CDR3 sequence: CASSPTGGTEEQYF. The CDR3 bases are TGTGCCAGCAGTCCGACGGGGGGCACGGAAGAGCAGTACTTC. Supplemented by reference TRBV7-9 and TRBJ2-7, the full variable domain reads DTGVSQNPRHKITKRGQNVTFRCDPISEHNRLYWYRQTLGQGPEFLTYFQNEAQLEKSRLLSDRFSAERPKGSFSTLEIQRTEQGDSAMYLCASSPTGGTEEQYFGPGTRLTVT.